The clone carrying this T cell receptor beta chain has a handful of counts. Antigen specificity is unknown. The CDR3 length is 16 residues. V was trimmed by 6 bases and J by 4 bases, leaving 19 bases between them. Germline V CDR1 and CDR2: SGHAT, FQNNGV. This sample stems from a study of T cells in Graves' hyperthyroidism and ophthalmopathy. Whole-study results and caveats: Median prediction lead before ophthalmopathy onset was 6.5 months with the model.

There were TCR beta CDR3 regions amplified from RNA transcripts. Researchers ran a first-round RT-PCR on the TCR CDR3 using the HTBI primer set. One entry per CDR3 protein results from TCRdb running MiXCR on the multiplex PCR reads. The sample shows roughly 550,000 distinct CDR3 sequences, about 16% of them seen only once. The rearrangement joins TRBV11-2 to TRBJ1-5, with a possible D match to TRBD1 (6 bases). The source of this sequence is a woman aged 25 to 39 with Graves' ophthalmopathy. Sample: blood. This CDR3 is CASSPSSGGGNQPQHF. The CDR3 DNA reads TGTGCCAGCAGTCCCTCGTCTGGGGGCGGGAATCAGCCCCAGCATTTT.